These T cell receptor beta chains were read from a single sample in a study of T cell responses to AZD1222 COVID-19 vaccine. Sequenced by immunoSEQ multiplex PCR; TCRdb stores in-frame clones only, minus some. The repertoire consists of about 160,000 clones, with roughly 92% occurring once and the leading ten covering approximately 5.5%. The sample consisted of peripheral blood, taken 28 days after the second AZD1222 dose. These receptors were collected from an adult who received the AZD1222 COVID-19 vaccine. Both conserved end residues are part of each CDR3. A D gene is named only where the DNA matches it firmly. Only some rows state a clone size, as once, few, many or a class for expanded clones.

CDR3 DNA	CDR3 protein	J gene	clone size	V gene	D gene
TGTGCCTGGAGAGGTGCAACATTACTGAGAGGCTACACCTTC	CAWRGATLLRGYTF	TRBJ1-2	-	TRBV30	-
TGTGCCAGCAGTGAAAGCGGGAGGACCTACAATGAGCAGTTCTTC	CASSESGRTYNEQFF	TRBJ2-1	-	TRBV28	TRBD2
TGTGCCAGCAGGGGGGAACCGGGAGAAAAACTGTTTTTT	CASRGEPGEKLFF	TRBJ1-4	-	TRBV6-5	-
TGTGCCAGCAGCGGGACTAGCGGGAGGGCCCAGTACTTC	CASSGTSGRAQYF	TRBJ2-7	-	TRBV2	TRBD2
TGTGCCAGTAGTATTATCCTAGCTGGCGAGCAGTACTTC	CASSIILAGEQYF	TRBJ2-7	-	TRBV19	-
TGCGCCAGCAGCCAAGTGGGGCAGGGGGCGCGGGAGCAGTACTTC	CASSQVGQGAREQYF	TRBJ2-7	-	TRBV4-1	TRBD1
TGTGCCAGCAGCTTAGCAGCGGGAGGATGGGGTGAGCAGTACTTC	CASSLAAGGWGEQYF	TRBJ2-7	once	TRBV11-2	TRBD2
TGTGCCAGCAGTGATAGGGACAGGGAAGTCGGGGAGCTGTTTTTT	CASSDRDREVGELFF	TRBJ2-2	-	TRBV25-1	TRBD1
TGCGCCAGCAGCCCCCCGACTAGCGCAAGGGGCGGGGAGCTGTTTTTT	CASSPPTSARGGELFF	TRBJ2-2	-	TRBV4-1	TRBD2
TGTGCCAGCAGCAGCGGGCCAAACACTGAAGCTTTCTTT	CASSSGPNTEAFF	TRBJ1-1	-	TRBV7-9	-
TGCAGCGTTGAAGATGGCGGGGGTAACACCGGGGAGCTGTTTTTT	CSVEDGGGNTGELFF	TRBJ2-2	-	TRBV29-1	TRBD2
TGTGCCAGCAGTATGACAGGTTCGTACGAGCAGTACTTC	CASSMTGSYEQYF	TRBJ2-7	-	TRBV6-5	-
TGTGCCAGCAGTCCCCCCGAGGGGTTCCTGAGGGACACCATATATTTT	CASSPPEGFLRDTIYF	TRBJ1-3	once	TRBV9	-
TGTGCCACCAGTGATTTGGGGGGCTGGAGCACAGATACGCAGTATTTT	CATSDLGGWSTDTQYF	TRBJ2-3	-	TRBV24-1	-
TGTGCCAGCAGTTTATCGGGCGGTGCTGGCTACACCTTC	CASSLSGGAGYTF	TRBJ1-2	-	TRBV27	-
TGTGCCAGCAGTGAAATCTTGGCAGGGACAGCCAAAAACATTCAGTACTTC	CASSEILAGTAKNIQYF	TRBJ2-4	-	TRBV6-1	-
TGCGCCAGCAGCCGAACGCAGGGGGGGTTGAACACTGAAGCTTTCTTT	CASSRTQGGLNTEAFF	TRBJ1-1	-	TRBV4-1	TRBD1
TGCAGTGCTAGTATTGGGGAGACCCAGTACTTC	CSASIGETQYF	TRBJ2-5	once	TRBV20-1	-
TGTGCCAGCACCCACCTAGCGGGCATACAAGAGACCCAGTACTTC	CASTHLAGIQETQYF	TRBJ2-5	-	TRBV3-1/TRBV3-2	TRBD2
TGCGCCAGCAGCCCCCCGGAAATGGGGTGGGAAAAACTGTTTTTT	CASSPPEMGWEKLFF	TRBJ1-4	-	TRBV4-1	-
TGTGCCAGCAGTTGGGTAGACACTGAAGCTTTCTTT	CASSWVDTEAFF	TRBJ1-1	-	TRBV28	-
TGCAGCGTGGGACAGTCGAATCAGCCCCAGCATTTT	CSVGQSNQPQHF	TRBJ1-5	-	TRBV29-1	TRBD1
TGTGCCAGCTCACCATGGGGGACAGGGCAATACGAGCAGTACTTC	CASSPWGTGQYEQYF	TRBJ2-7	-	TRBV18	TRBD1
TGTGCCAGCAGTTTACTGTCTAGCGGGAGGGGGTACAATGAGCAGTTCTTC	CASSLLSSGRGYNEQFF	TRBJ2-1	-	TRBV27	TRBD2
TGTGCCAGAAGCGCTCCAGGACCCCACAGACCTCCGGGCGAAAAACTGTTTTTT	CARSAPGPHRPPGEKLFF	TRBJ1-4	-	TRBV5-3	-
TGTGCCAGCAGCGTAGGAGGGTCCACAGATACGCAGTATTTT	CASSVGGSTDTQYF	TRBJ2-3	-	TRBV9	-
TGTGCCAGCAGTTACTCGACGGGGGTGAGCACAGATACGCAGTATTTT	CASSYSTGVSTDTQYF	TRBJ2-3	-	TRBV6-5	-
TGTGCCACCAGCAGAGATTTAAGGATCGGGGGGGCGGCGGGCACCGGGGAGCTGTTTTTT	CATSRDLRIGGAAGTGELFF	TRBJ2-2	-	TRBV15	TRBD2
TGTGCCAGCAGGGGGACTAGCGGATACTACGAGCAGTACTTC	CASRGTSGYYEQYF	TRBJ2-7	-	TRBV6-5	TRBD2
TGTGCCATCTACTCCATCCAGGGCAGGGGTTGCTACAATGAGCAGTTCTTC	CAIYSIQGRGCYNEQFF	TRBJ2-1	-	TRBV19	-
TGTGCCAGCAGCTTAACCGGGACAGGGCGTGAGACCCAGTACTTC	CASSLTGTGRETQYF	TRBJ2-5	-	TRBV7-9	TRBD1
TGTGCCAGCAGTGGGAGAGCTAACTATGGCTACACCTTC	CASSGRANYGYTF	TRBJ1-2	-	TRBV2	-
TGTGCCAGCAGCGCGCCGGGACAGGGGTTCAGCAATCAGCCCCAGCATTTT	CASSAPGQGFSNQPQHF	TRBJ1-5	once	TRBV7-8	TRBD1
TGTGCCAGCAGCCAGGGGTCGGGGGGGAAGTACTTC	CASSQGSGGKYF	TRBJ2-7	-	TRBV14	TRBD2
TGTGCCACCTACGAGCAGTACTTC	CATYEQYF	TRBJ2-7	once	TRBV15	-
TGTGCCAGCAGCTTAGTAGGGAACACTGAAGCTTTCTTT	CASSLVGNTEAFF	TRBJ1-1	-	TRBV7-9	-
TGTGCCAGCAGCCTGGTAAAGGGGGCGCCTGGGGCCAACGTCCTGACTTTC	CASSLVKGAPGANVLTF	TRBJ2-6	-	TRBV14	TRBD1
TGTGCCAGCAGCCCCGGGACACATCAAGAGACCCAGTACTTC	CASSPGTHQETQYF	TRBJ2-5	once	TRBV7-8	-
TGTGCCAGCAATGACACACCCTACAATGAGCAGTTCTTC	CASNDTPYNEQFF	TRBJ2-1	-	TRBV28	-
TGTGCCAGCAGCCCACAGTGGCGGGAGGCCCTCCATGAGCAGTTCTTC	CASSPQWREALHEQFF	TRBJ2-1	-	TRBV7-2	TRBD2
TGTGCCAGTAGTGGCCGACGGACCTGGAGCACTGAAGCTTTCTTT	CASSGRRTWSTEAFF	TRBJ1-1	-	TRBV19	-
TGTGCCAGCAGCCGCGGTGGGGACGGATCCTCCTACGAGCAGTACTTC	CASSRGGDGSSYEQYF	TRBJ2-7	-	TRBV5-4	-
TGTGCCAGCAGTTTATCGGGATATAGCAATCAGCCCCAGCATTTT	CASSLSGYSNQPQHF	TRBJ1-5	-	TRBV27	-